A selection of T cell receptor beta chains follows, all from one sample in a study of cytomegalovirus exposure and HLA in healthy donors. Repertoires were generated with immunoSEQ multiplex PCR, while TCRdb's copy carries only in-frame clones and drops some. The repertoire holds 180,000 or so clones, with more than 65% as singletons. Sequenced sample: PBMCs. These receptors were taken from a male donor in good health and CMV-seronegative. The CDR3 runs from the conserved cysteine through the conserved F or W. D genes are given only for firm matches. Only some rows state a clone size, as once, few, many or a class for expanded clones.

D: TRBD1
size: NA
J: TRBJ2-7
V: TRBV5-1
DNA: TGCGCCAGCAGCTTACCGACAGGGTTGGTAGACGAGCAGTACTTC
CDR3: CASSLPTGLVDEQYF

D: NA
size: NA
J: TRBJ1-6
V: TRBV6-1
DNA: TGTGCCAGCAGTACTTTAGGGGGAAATTCACCCCTCCACTTT
CDR3: CASSTLGGNSPLHF

D: TRBD1
size: NA
J: TRBJ2-6
V: TRBV19
DNA: TGTGCCAGTAGTACCCTCCCTCGACAGGGTCGGGGCTCTGGGGCCAACGTCCTGACTTTC
CDR3: CASSTLPRQGRGSGANVLTF

D: TRBD1
size: NA
J: TRBJ1-2
V: TRBV28
DNA: TGTGCCAGCAGTCTAGCTACAGGGGGCGCGATTGGCTACACCTTC
CDR3: CASSLATGGAIGYTF

D: TRBD2
size: NA
J: TRBJ2-1
V: TRBV6-5
DNA: TGTGCCACCAGACTAGCGGTGAGCTCCTACAATGAGCAGTTCTTC
CDR3: CATRLAVSSYNEQFF

D: NA
size: NA
J: TRBJ2-2
V: TRBV29-1
DNA: TGCAGCGTTGAAAAGGGAGTCAACGCCGGGGAGCTGTTTTTT
CDR3: CSVEKGVNAGELFF

D: NA
size: NA
J: TRBJ1-3
V: TRBV6-1
DNA: TGTGCCAGCAGTGCGGACAGTTTGGGAAACACCATATATTTT
CDR3: CASSADSLGNTIYF

D: NA
size: NA
J: TRBJ2-1
V: TRBV6-5
DNA: TGTGCCAGCAGTCGTACACCCAGCGCCTACAATGAGCAGTTCTTC
CDR3: CASSRTPSAYNEQFF

D: TRBD1
size: NA
J: TRBJ2-7
V: TRBV10-3
DNA: TGTGCCATCAGCGGCCGGGACAGAGACTCCTACGAGCAGTACTTC
CDR3: CAISGRDRDSYEQYF

D: TRBD2
size: NA
J: TRBJ2-2
V: TRBV19
DNA: TGTGCCAGTAGTAGAACTAGCGAGTCGAACACCGGGGAGCTGTTTTTT
CDR3: CASSRTSESNTGELFF

D: NA
size: NA
J: TRBJ2-7
V: TRBV9
DNA: TGTGCCAGCAGCTCCACGGGCGAGCAGTACTTC
CDR3: CASSSTGEQYF

D: TRBD1
size: NA
J: TRBJ2-7
V: TRBV12-5
DNA: TGTGCTAGTGGTTTGACGACCGGGACAGGGGGATCCTACGAGCAGTACTTC
CDR3: CASGLTTGTGGSYEQYF

D: NA
size: few
J: TRBJ2-2
V: TRBV5-4
DNA: TGTGCCAGCAGCTCACTCCAAGTGAACACCGGGGAGCTGTTTTTT
CDR3: CASSSLQVNTGELFF

D: NA
size: NA
J: TRBJ1-2
V: TRBV7-9
DNA: TGTTCCAGCAGCCCAGGCTACTATGGCTACACCTTC
CDR3: CSSSPGYYGYTF

D: NA
size: NA
J: TRBJ1-5
V: TRBV27
DNA: TGTGCCAGCAGTTTATACCGTCGGCAGGGAATCCTTCCCCAGCATTTT
CDR3: CASSLYRRQGILPQHF

D: TRBD1
size: NA
J: TRBJ2-3
V: TRBV11-2
DNA: TGTGCCAGCAGCCAGCCCGGGACAGGGGGCCGCACAGATACGCAGTATTTT
CDR3: CASSQPGTGGRTDTQYF

D: NA
size: NA
J: TRBJ2-4
V: TRBV15
DNA: TGTGCCACCAGCAGAGAGGGGCGAGGTCCAGCCAAAAACATTCAGTACTTC
CDR3: CATSREGRGPAKNIQYF

D: TRBD1
size: few
J: TRBJ2-7
V: TRBV4-3
DNA: TGCGCCAGCAGCCAAGACCTTGGGGGACAGGGGGCGGGGGAGCAGTACTTC
CDR3: CASSQDLGGQGAGEQYF

D: TRBD1
size: NA
J: TRBJ2-2
V: TRBV7-6
DNA: TGTGCCAGCAGCGGGGACAGGGTTCACGGGGAGCTGTTTTTT
CDR3: CASSGDRVHGELFF

D: TRBD1
size: NA
J: TRBJ1-6
V: TRBV5-6
DNA: TGTGCCAGCAGCTTGCTGACAGGGGAGGCACCCCTCCACTTT
CDR3: CASSLLTGEAPLHF

D: TRBD1
size: NA
J: TRBJ2-5
V: TRBV9
DNA: TGTGCCAGCAGCGCCAGACAGGGGCTCCAAGAGACCCAGTACTTC
CDR3: CASSARQGLQETQYF

D: NA
size: NA
J: TRBJ1-1
V: TRBV6-5
DNA: TGTGCCAGCAGTTACATCAACTTCTCCGACAGATCTGAAGCTTTCTTT
CDR3: CASSYINFSDRSEAFF

D: TRBD1
size: once
J: TRBJ1-2
V: TRBV5-1
DNA: TGCGCCAGCAGCCAAGATGGACAGGCCCTTTATGGCTACACCTTC
CDR3: CASSQDGQALYGYTF

D: TRBD1
size: NA
J: TRBJ1-2
V: TRBV6-5
DNA: TGTGCCAGCAGCGACAGGGGGCCCTATGGCTACACCTTC
CDR3: CASSDRGPYGYTF

D: TRBD1
size: NA
J: TRBJ1-2
V: TRBV5-6
DNA: TGTGCCAGCAGCACTGGGACAGGCCTCCGAAACTATGGCTACACCTTC
CDR3: CASSTGTGLRNYGYTF

D: NA
size: NA
J: TRBJ2-7
V: TRBV6-5
DNA: TGTGCCAGCAGCCTCAGGTGGGGAGAGGCCTACGAGCAGTACTTC
CDR3: CASSLRWGEAYEQYF

D: NA
size: NA
J: TRBJ2-1
V: TRBV6-5
DNA: TGTGCCAGCAGTTACGAGGTCGTTAGCTCCTACAATGAGCAGTTCTTC
CDR3: CASSYEVVSSYNEQFF

D: TRBD1
size: NA
J: TRBJ2-7
V: TRBV10-3
DNA: TGTGCCATCAGTGAGACCGGGACAGGGGCGGACGAGCAGTACTTC
CDR3: CAISETGTGADEQYF

D: TRBD1
size: NA
J: TRBJ2-7
V: TRBV30
DNA: TGTGCCTGGACCCCGTTGGACAGGTTTGGATACGAGCAGTACTTC
CDR3: CAWTPLDRFGYEQYF

D: NA
size: NA
J: TRBJ2-2
V: TRBV7-2
DNA: TGTGCCAGCAGCTCCCGGTTACAGGTCCCCGGGGAGCTGTTTTTT
CDR3: CASSSRLQVPGELFF

D: NA
size: NA
J: TRBJ2-3
V: TRBV2
DNA: TGTGCCAGCAGCCGAGAAATCACAGATACGCAGTATTTT
CDR3: CASSREITDTQYF

D: NA
size: NA
J: TRBJ2-7
V: TRBV6-5
DNA: TGTGCCAGTTCCCCTTCGGTTGGTGTATCCGAGCAGTACTTC
CDR3: CASSPSVGVSEQYF

D: TRBD1
size: once
J: TRBJ1-2
V: TRBV19
DNA: TGTGCCAGTAGTATAGATGGGACAGGGGGCGTTGGCTACACCTTC
CDR3: CASSIDGTGGVGYTF

D: TRBD1
size: NA
J: TRBJ2-3
V: TRBV19
DNA: TGTGCCAGTAGTACCGGACAGGTCACTGCAGATACGCAGTATTTT
CDR3: CASSTGQVTADTQYF

D: NA
size: once
J: TRBJ2-3
V: TRBV19
DNA: TGTGCCAGTAGTGCGCCCACAGGGAGCGGCACAGATACGCAGTATTTT
CDR3: CASSAPTGSGTDTQYF

D: TRBD1
size: NA
J: TRBJ2-1
V: TRBV10-3
DNA: TGTGCCACCTCGGGACAGTACAATGAGCAGTTCTTC
CDR3: CATSGQYNEQFF

D: NA
size: once
J: TRBJ1-2
V: TRBV19
DNA: TGTGCCAGTAGTATGGCGGCCGAAATCTATGGCTACACCTTC
CDR3: CASSMAAEIYGYTF

D: NA
size: NA
J: TRBJ1-4
V: TRBV5-8
DNA: TGTGCCAGCAGCTTGGCCCTCACACAGACAAATGAAAAACTGTTTTTT
CDR3: CASSLALTQTNEKLFF

D: NA
size: NA
J: TRBJ1-1
V: TRBV7-8
DNA: TGTGCCAGCAGCGTCCAGGGGTTGTCAGCTTTCTTT
CDR3: CASSVQGLSAFF

D: NA
size: NA
J: TRBJ1-6
V: TRBV7-9
DNA: TGTGCCAGCAGCTTAGGGCGTTGGACACAAGATAATTCACCCCTCCACTTT
CDR3: CASSLGRWTQDNSPLHF

D: NA
size: NA
J: TRBJ1-2
V: TRBV29-1
DNA: TGCAGCGTTGGTAACAGATACTATGGCTACACCTTC
CDR3: CSVGNRYYGYTF

D: TRBD2
size: NA
J: TRBJ2-1
V: TRBV19
DNA: TGTGCCAGTAGTATTCTTCTAGCGGGGGGGCACTACAATGAGCAGTTCTTC
CDR3: CASSILLAGGHYNEQFF

D: NA
size: NA
J: TRBJ2-1
V: TRBV18
DNA: TGTGCCAGCTCTCGCCCGGGACTCCGAACGATGAATGAGCAGTTCTTC
CDR3: CASSRPGLRTMNEQFF

D: NA
size: NA
J: TRBJ1-2
V: TRBV19
DNA: TGTGCCAGTAAAACGGGTAACTATGGCTACACCTTC
CDR3: CASKTGNYGYTF